This T cell receptor beta chain stems from a study of blood T cell repertoires in COVID-19. In the study overall: Collection of acute and convalescent COVID-19 samples took place in the United States, Italy and Spain.

In the authors' methods: Estimation of nucleated cell counts was performed using reference gene primer amplification. Method: immunoSEQ multiplex PCR; TCRdb's copy keeps in-frame clones and lacks some. V and J calls and clone size are copied from that table; D and trimming were computed from the DNA. The profile shows under 120,000 clones, approximately 62% of them singletons. Sequencing input: peripheral blood. This TCR was sampled from an older man with acute or convalescent COVID-19.

The CDR3 reads CASSSLAGDTYEQYF. The CDR3 bases are TGTGCCAGCAGCTCCTTAGCGGGAGATACCTACGAGCAGTACTTC. This chain connects TRBV9 to TRBJ2-7; 9 bases map to TRBD2. V lost 4 bases and J lost 2; bases outside the gene matches: 7. The germline gives CDR1 SGDLS, CDR2 YYNGEE. CDR3 size: 15 residues.